Listed below are T cell receptor beta chains from one sample, sequenced in a study of long-term antiretroviral therapy in people with HIV. Libraries were prepared by immunoSEQ multiplex PCR; TCRdb keeps only in-frame clonotypes and omits some of them. The sample has about 21,000 clones, over 75% seen once. The material sequenced was unsorted PBMCs, taken approximately 4.5 years before starting antiretroviral therapy. These receptors originate from a woman between 25 and 40 years old with HIV. CDR3s include the opening cysteine and the closing phenylalanine or tryptophan. Each record gives: J gene, D gene, clone size, V gene, CDR3 DNA, CDR3 protein. D genes are given only for firm matches. Some rows mark clone size as missing; the rest say once, few, many or name a class of expanded clone.

J: TRBJ1-1; D: -; size: -; V: TRBV7-2; DNA: TGTGCCAGCAGCCCCGGACGGGGTGAAGCTTTCTTT; CDR3: CASSPGRGEAFF
J: TRBJ2-1; D: TRBD2; size: -; V: TRBV5-4; DNA: TGTGCCAGCAGCCGAGCGGGGGGGCCCGACAATGAGCAGTTCTTC; CDR3: CASSRAGGPDNEQFF
J: TRBJ1-2; D: -; size: -; V: TRBV5-1; DNA: TGCGCCAGCAGCTTGGCCTCGCAGGGTGTGGGCTATGGCTACACCTTC; CDR3: CASSLASQGVGYGYTF
J: TRBJ1-2; D: -; size: -; V: TRBV7-2; DNA: TGTGCCAGCAGCTTAGGGCTTTTGGGCTATGGCTACACCTTC; CDR3: CASSLGLLGYGYTF
J: TRBJ2-2; D: TRBD1; size: -; V: TRBV7-7; DNA: TGTGCCAGCAGCCCAAGAACAGGGGTGGGCACCGGGGAGCTGTTTTTT; CDR3: CASSPRTGVGTGELFF
J: TRBJ1-1; D: -; size: -; V: TRBV7-9; DNA: TGTGCCAGCAGCTTTAGACAGGACACTGAAGCTTTCTTT; CDR3: CASSFRQDTEAFF
J: TRBJ2-7; D: TRBD2; size: -; V: TRBV18; DNA: TGTGCCAGCTCCACCTCCCTTGAGCGGGGGGACTTATACGAGCAGTACTTC; CDR3: CASSTSLERGDLYEQYF
J: TRBJ2-5; D: TRBD2; size: once; V: TRBV18; DNA: TGTGCCAGCTCACCACCGTGGACTAGGGAGACCCAGTACTTC; CDR3: CASSPPWTRETQYF
J: TRBJ2-7; D: -; size: few; V: TRBV30; DNA: TGTGCCTGGAGTTTTTCTTATGACCGGGGCGAGCAGTACTTC; CDR3: CAWSFSYDRGEQYF
J: TRBJ1-1; D: TRBD1; size: -; V: TRBV6-1; DNA: TGTGCCAGCAGTGCCCGGGACAGGGGGCGACGGGACACTGAAGCTTTCTTT; CDR3: CASSARDRGRRDTEAFF
J: TRBJ1-1; D: -; size: -; V: TRBV18; DNA: TGTGCCAGCTCACCTGGGACATCCACTCCCGGAGCTTTCTTT; CDR3: CASSPGTSTPGAFF
J: TRBJ2-3; D: -; size: -; V: TRBV7-2; DNA: TGTGCCAGCAGCTTAGGGGGGGATCCGACTACAGATACGCAGTATTTT; CDR3: CASSLGGDPTTDTQYF
J: TRBJ1-4; D: TRBD1; size: -; V: TRBV5-6; DNA: TGTGCCAGCAAGGGGACAGGCGATAATGAAAAACTGTTTTTT; CDR3: CASKGTGDNEKLFF
J: TRBJ1-2; D: -; size: -; V: TRBV30; DNA: TGTGCCTGGAACCCAGGACTGACTTACGGCTACACCTTC; CDR3: CAWNPGLTYGYTF
J: TRBJ2-7; D: -; size: -; V: TRBV10-3; DNA: TGTGCCATCAGTGAGTACGGGGGTTCAACCTACGAGCAGTACTTC; CDR3: CAISEYGGSTYEQYF
J: TRBJ1-1; D: -; size: -; V: TRBV9; DNA: TGTGCCAGCAGCCCCCAAGGTACGTTTAACACTGAAGCTTTCTTT; CDR3: CASSPQGTFNTEAFF
J: TRBJ1-2; D: -; size: -; V: TRBV29-1; DNA: TGCAGCGTTTTAGCTAACTATGGCTACACCTTC; CDR3: CSVLANYGYTF
J: TRBJ1-6; D: -; size: -; V: TRBV19; DNA: TGTGCCAGTAGTCCCCAAGGGGGTTTCTATAATTCACCCCTCCACTTT; CDR3: CASSPQGGFYNSPLHF
J: TRBJ2-3; D: TRBD2; size: -; V: TRBV4-3; DNA: TGCGCCAGCAGCCAAGAAGTGCGGGGGGGCGGGGATTTTACGCAGTATTTT; CDR3: CASSQEVRGGGDFTQYF
J: TRBJ1-1; D: TRBD1; size: -; V: TRBV6-5; DNA: TGTGCCAGCAGTTCCCGGGACAGGGCCACTGAAGCTTTCTTT; CDR3: CASSSRDRATEAFF
J: TRBJ2-5; D: -; size: once; V: TRBV7-9; DNA: TGTGCCAGCAGCTTAGGGGTTGGAGGGAAAGAGACCCAGTACTTC; CDR3: CASSLGVGGKETQYF
J: TRBJ2-5; D: -; size: once; V: TRBV7-9; DNA: TGTGCCAGCAGCCCCGGAGAGGGGGTACAAGAGACCCAGTACTTC; CDR3: CASSPGEGVQETQYF
J: TRBJ2-2; D: -; size: -; V: TRBV10-1; DNA: TGCGCCAGCAGTATTCAAGTCGGGGAGCTGTTTTTT; CDR3: CASSIQVGELFF
J: TRBJ2-3; D: TRBD2; size: -; V: TRBV11-3; DNA: TGTGCCAGCAGCCCTCGAACTAGCGGGGGGGTAAGCACAGATACGCAGTATTTT; CDR3: CASSPRTSGGVSTDTQYF
J: TRBJ2-7; D: TRBD2; size: -; V: TRBV7-9; DNA: TGTGCCAGCAGCCCCCGGGGGGGTCTCGCCTACGAGCAGTACTTC; CDR3: CASSPRGGLAYEQYF
J: TRBJ2-5; D: -; size: -; V: TRBV10-3; DNA: TGTGCCATCACTCAGGGCCGGGAGGAGACCCAGTACTTC; CDR3: CAITQGREETQYF
J: TRBJ1-1; D: TRBD1; size: -; V: TRBV11-3; DNA: TGTGCCAGCAGCTTATCGGGACAGGGGAACACTGAAGCTTTCTTT; CDR3: CASSLSGQGNTEAFF
J: TRBJ1-2; D: -; size: -; V: TRBV19; DNA: TGTGCCAGTAGTTTCGACTTACTACAAGGCTACACCTTC; CDR3: CASSFDLLQGYTF
J: TRBJ1-5; D: -; size: -; V: TRBV30; DNA: TGTGCCTGGAGTGGGGACAGCAATCAGCCCCAGCATTTT; CDR3: CAWSGDSNQPQHF
J: TRBJ1-6; D: -; size: -; V: TRBV4-3; DNA: TGCGCCAGCAGCCAAGAGGCGTTGGTCAGGGATAGTAATTCACCCCTCCACTTT; CDR3: CASSQEALVRDSNSPLHF
J: TRBJ2-7; D: -; size: -; V: TRBV4-1; DNA: TGCGCCAGCAGCCAAGAAGGCGACCCAAACTACGAGCAGTACTTC; CDR3: CASSQEGDPNYEQYF
J: TRBJ1-5; D: -; size: -; V: TRBV7-2; DNA: TGTGCCAGCAGCTTAGACAGTACCCCTCAGCCCCAGCATTTT; CDR3: CASSLDSTPQPQHF
J: TRBJ2-5; D: TRBD2; size: -; V: TRBV18; DNA: TGTGCCAGCTCACTATCCGGGACTAGCGGGGGAGAGACCCAGTACTTC; CDR3: CASSLSGTSGGETQYF
J: TRBJ2-1; D: TRBD2; size: -; V: TRBV19; DNA: TGTGCCAGTAGACTTAGCGGGGCGGCACGTGAGCAGTTCTTC; CDR3: CASRLSGAAREQFF